These T cell receptor beta chains were read from a single sample in a study of cytomegalovirus exposure and HLA in healthy donors. The data were produced by immunoSEQ multiplex PCR, yet TCRdb's version contains in-frame clones alone and is incomplete. In the table there are a few hundred thousand clones, roughly 91% of which are singletons. The source material was PBMCs. These receptors were collected from a girl aged 2-15 years in good health and CMV-seronegative. The CDR3 runs from the conserved cysteine through the conserved F or W. The D gene is left open where the match is weak. The size entry is marked missing in some rows and otherwise reads once, few, many or a size class.

cdr3_nt,cdr3_aa,d_call,clone_size,j_call,v_call
TGTGCCAGCAGCTTAGACGGGGCCTACAATGAGCAGTTCTTC,CASSLDGAYNEQFF,NA,NA,TRBJ2-1,TRBV11-2
TGTGCCAGCAGTTTAGGGACAGGGGGCAACACTGAAGCTTTCTTT,CASSLGTGGNTEAFF,TRBD1,NA,TRBJ1-1,TRBV27
TGTGCCAGTAGTATAGAGAGGGGCAATCAGCCCCAGCATTTT,CASSIERGNQPQHF,NA,NA,TRBJ1-5,TRBV19
TGTGCCAGCAGTGACAGGTACGGAGGAGGCACTGAAGCTTTCTTT,CASSDRYGGGTEAFF,NA,NA,TRBJ1-1,TRBV6-4
TGTGCCAGCAGCTTTCAGGCCGCCCCGACTAATGAAAAACTGTTTTTT,CASSFQAAPTNEKLFF,NA,NA,TRBJ1-4,TRBV5-5
TGCGCCAGCAGCTCTGGAGACAGGTTGAACACCGGGGAGCTGTTTTTT,CASSSGDRLNTGELFF,NA,NA,TRBJ2-2,TRBV5-1
TGTGCCAGCAGTTCCACGGGACAAAGTGGCTACACCTTC,CASSSTGQSGYTF,NA,NA,TRBJ1-2,TRBV6-5
TGTGCCAGCAGCTTGGTAGGCGGGGGGTACAATGAGCAGTTCTTC,CASSLVGGGYNEQFF,TRBD2,NA,TRBJ2-1,TRBV5-4
TGTGCCAGCAGTTCTCTGACTAGCGGACGAAATGAGCAGTTCTTC,CASSSLTSGRNEQFF,TRBD2,once,TRBJ2-1,TRBV28
TGTGCCAGCAGCTTTGGACAGGGAAATTCACCCCTCCACTTT,CASSFGQGNSPLHF,TRBD1,NA,TRBJ1-6,TRBV5-6
TGTGCCAGCAGTCCCCGGGACTCTGGGGCCAACGTCCTGGCTTTC,CASSPRDSGANVLAF,NA,NA,TRBJ2-6,TRBV6-6
TGTGCCAGCAGCTTATGGAGGGGTCAGGGGGAGGAGACCCAGTACTTC,CASSLWRGQGEETQYF,NA,once,TRBJ2-5,TRBV7-8
TGTGCCAGCAGTACCACGACAGGGGGGCTTACGGATACGCAGTATTTT,CASSTTTGGLTDTQYF,TRBD1,NA,TRBJ2-3,TRBV7-6
TGTGCCAGCAGCTTGTCGAGAAGCGTAGCCAAAAACATTCAGTACTTC,CASSLSRSVAKNIQYF,NA,NA,TRBJ2-4,TRBV5-6
TGCAGCGTTGACACGGGGACAGGGCTTCCAACTGAAAAACTGTTTTTT,CSVDTGTGLPTEKLFF,TRBD1,NA,TRBJ1-4,TRBV29-1
TGTGCCAGCAGATCCGGGACTAGCGGGAGTGTCAGGACCGGGGAGCTGTTTTTT,CASRSGTSGSVRTGELFF,TRBD2,once,TRBJ2-2,TRBV7-9
TGTGCCAGTAGTATCGGGGGACTAGGACGGGAGCAGTACTTC,CASSIGGLGREQYF,TRBD2,few,TRBJ2-7,TRBV19
TGCGCCAGCAGTCCGGCAGGGCCTACGAACACCGGGGAGCTGTTTTTT,CASSPAGPTNTGELFF,NA,NA,TRBJ2-2,TRBV5-1
TGTGCCATCAGTGGACCCGACAGGGGGATTTGGAGCTACACCTTC,CAISGPDRGIWSYTF,TRBD1,NA,TRBJ1-2,TRBV10-3
TGTGCCAGCACCATAAGCGGGAGCTCCTACGAGCAGTACTTC,CASTISGSSYEQYF,TRBD2,NA,TRBJ2-7,TRBV27
TGTGCCAGCAGTTACCAGGCAGGGGGTACCTACGAGCAGTACTTC,CASSYQAGGTYEQYF,TRBD1,NA,TRBJ2-7,TRBV6-5
TGTGCCAGTAGCGACTCCTACGAGCAGTACTTC,CASSDSYEQYF,NA,NA,TRBJ2-7,TRBV6-6
TGTGCCAGCAGTTTATCGGGACAGGGGCACGAAAAACTGTTTTTT,CASSLSGQGHEKLFF,TRBD1,NA,TRBJ1-4,TRBV28
TGTGCCAGCGATACAGTTGGGCAATATGGCTACACCTTC,CASDTVGQYGYTF,NA,NA,TRBJ1-2,TRBV7-2
TGTGCCAGCAGCCGCGGACTAGCCCCCGGGGAGCTGTTTTTT,CASSRGLAPGELFF,TRBD2,NA,TRBJ2-2,TRBV14
TGTGCCAGCAGCTTACTAGCGGGGGCAACCCTCGCCGAGCAGTTCTTC,CASSLLAGATLAEQFF,TRBD2,NA,TRBJ2-1,TRBV7-3
TGTGCCAGCAAGGAGGGGGCAACGGCGACCCAGTACTTC,CASKEGATATQYF,NA,NA,TRBJ2-5,TRBV27
TGTGCCAGCAGAACCGGGGAACGGCCCCAGCATTTT,CASRTGERPQHF,NA,NA,TRBJ1-5,TRBV27
TGTGCCAGCAGCTTAGGTTCGGGGGGGCATGAGACCCAGTACTTC,CASSLGSGGHETQYF,TRBD2,NA,TRBJ2-5,TRBV7-3
TGTGCCAGCAGTTACCCCTTAGGGGTTGAAAAACTGTTTTTT,CASSYPLGVEKLFF,NA,NA,TRBJ1-4,TRBV6-6
TGTGCCAGCAGTTACCGACATCAGAACACTGAAGCTTTCTTT,CASSYRHQNTEAFF,NA,NA,TRBJ1-1,TRBV6-5
TGTGCCAGCACCGGGGGAGGAGCAGATACGCAGTATTTT,CASTGGGADTQYF,NA,NA,TRBJ2-3,TRBV9
TGTGCTAGCAGCTTGACAGGGTTTCACGAGCAGTACTTC,CASSLTGFHEQYF,TRBD1,once,TRBJ2-7,TRBV7-7